Each of the 28 T cell receptor beta chains below was sequenced from the same sample in a study of blood T cell repertoires in COVID-19. The protocol was immunoSEQ multiplex PCR, while the TCRdb copy is restricted to in-frame clones and leaves out a portion. The table has roughly 130,000 clones, over 80% seen once. The sample taken for sequencing was PBMCs or T cells enriched from blood (not recorded which). The receptor set was obtained from a woman aged 25 to 39 who had recovered from COVID-19.

V gene TRBV5-6 combines with J gene TRBJ1-6; D may be TRBD1 (5 bases). The CDR3 spans 16 residues. CDR1 and CDR2 (germline): SGHDT, YYEEEE. Trimming took 4 bases from V and 2 from J, leaving 13 bases between them. CDR3 in DNA: TGTGCCAGCAGCCCCACAGGATCCACCTATAATTCACCCCTCCACTTT. This sequence encodes CASSPTGSTYNSPLHF.

The chain couples TRBV9 to TRBJ2-1, with D hard to call. The CDR3 consists of 14 residues. The germline gives CDR1 SGDLS, CDR2 YYNGEE. With 3 bases removed from V and 6 bases from J, the gap between germline ends came to 13 bases. CDR3 protein: CASSAVFPPNEQFF. The CDR3 DNA sequence: TGTGCCAGCAGCGCCGTTTTTCCCCCCAATGAGCAGTTCTTC.

The chain recombines TRBV4-3 with TRBJ1-2, with D hard to call. Trimming removed 0 bases from V and 6 bases from J, with 11 bases in between. The CDR3 runs to 14 residues. Germline V lookup: CDR1 LGHNA, CDR2 YSLEER. The CDR3 loop is CASSQEGSNNGYTF. The CDR3 region has the DNA TGCGCCAGCAGCCAAGAGGGCAGCAACAATGGCTACACCTTC.

V usage is TRBV5-1 and J usage is TRBJ2-3; 8 positions agree with TRBD1. V gave up 3 bases and J gave up 2 bases; unmatched junction bases: 5. The CDR3 is made up of 15 amino acids. Per the germline V gene, CDR1 is SGHRS and CDR2 is YFSETQ. The CDR3 sequence is CASSSNRGTTDTQYF. The CDR3, as DNA: TGCGCCAGCAGCTCAAACAGGGGGACCACAGATACGCAGTATTTT.

V is TRBV6-2 or TRBV6-3 and J is TRBJ2-4; D is undetermined. In germline, CDR1 is MNHEY, CDR2 SVGEGT. The CDR3 has 12 residues. Trimming pared 3 bases from V and 6 bases from J, leaving 6 bases between. The CDR3 spells CASSYDINIQYF. The CDR3 DNA follows: TGTGCCAGCAGTTATGACATAAACATTCAGTACTTC.

The chain employs TRBV3-1 (or the pseudogene TRBV3-2) and TRBJ2-7; 7 bases fit TRBD1. The CDR3 extends over 15 amino acids. J was trimmed by 6 bases and V by 3 bases; bases with no gene match: 11. Looked up from germline, CDR1 is LGHDT and CDR2 is YNNKEL (reference sequence). The CDR3 region is CASSQTRQGPSEQYF. The CDR3 DNA is TGTGCCAGCAGCCAGACAAGACAGGGACCCTCCGAGCAGTACTTC.

The genes are TRBV11-2 and TRBJ2-4; 8 bases align to TRBD1. The trim removed 5 bases at V and 0 bases at J, leaving 3 bases unmatched. The CDR3 loop spans 15 amino acids. The germline gives CDR1 SGHAT, CDR2 FQNNGV. The DNA of the CDR3 is TGTGCCAGCAGCCCGGACAGGGTAGCCAAAAACATTCAGTACTTC. Amino acids: CASSPDRVAKNIQYF.

This chain's CDR3 is CASTPDRGNTEAFF. In DNA form, the CDR3 reads TGTGCCAGCACCCCGGACAGGGGGAACACTGAAGCTTTCTTT. V gene TRBV27 combines with J gene TRBJ1-1; 9 bases line up with TRBD1. The junction had 4 bases not matched to a gene; V was cut back by 7 bases and J by 1 base. The V gene's germline CDR1 is MNHEY and CDR2 SMNVEV (reference sequence). The CDR3 runs 14 residues.

The J gene is TRBJ1-2, the V gene TRBV7-2; 11 bases match TRBD1. Per the germline V gene, CDR1 is SGHTA and CDR2 is FQGNSA. With V trimmed by 2 bases and J by 4 bases, 9 bases remained unmatched. The CDR3 is made up of 17 amino acids. The CDR3 nucleotides are TGTGCCAGCAGCTTAAGGACAGGGGGCGACTTTTCCTATGGCTACACCTTC. Protein sequence: CASSLRTGGDFSYGYTF.

The chain is built from TRBV5-1 and TRBJ2-7; 12 nucleotides match TRBD2. Germline V gives CDR1 SGHRS, CDR2 YFSETQ. There are 15 residues in the CDR3. V dropped 2 bases and J dropped 3; count of bases not matched to a gene: 3. This CDR3 is CASSLRLAGDYEQYF. The CDR3 region has the DNA TGCGCCAGCAGCTTAAGACTAGCGGGAGACTACGAGCAGTACTTC.

This clone was detected once. The chain employs TRBV6-2 or TRBV6-3 and TRBJ1-1; TRBD1 matches at 7 bases. The V and J ends lost 3 bases and 5 bases, in that order; junction bases with no gene match: 9. The V gene's germline CDR1 is MNHEY and CDR2 SVGEGT. This CDR3 contains 15 residues. CDR3 in DNA: TGTGCCAGCAGTTATAGTAGGGGGCGCGAGACTGAAGCTTTCTTT. This encodes CASSYSRGRETEAFF.

This chain joins TRBV7-6 and TRBJ2-1; 9 bases agree with TRBD2. The ends lost 5 bases at V and 6 bases at J; junction bases unmatched: 11. Per germline, CDR1 SGHVS and CDR2 FNYEAQ. This CDR3 has 16 amino acids. DNA of the CDR3: TGTGCCAGCAGCCCGCTTGGGGGACTAGCTGCCAATGAGCAGTTCTTC. As protein: CASSPLGGLAANEQFF. The whole variable domain, filled in from reference TRBV7-6 and TRBJ2-1, reads GAGVSQSPRYKVTKRGQDVALRCDPISGHVSLYWYRQALGQGPEFLTYFNYEAQQDKSGLPNDRFSAERPEGSISTLTIQRTEQRDSAMYRCASSPLGGLAANEQFFGPGTRLTVL.

The chain employs TRBV29-1 and TRBJ2-7; TRBD1 agrees at 8 bases. V shed 6 bases and J 2 bases; nucleotides not matched to a gene: 6. CDR1 and CDR2 (germline): SQVTM, ANQGSEA. The CDR3 loop spans 13 amino acids. The CDR3 bases are TGCAGCGTGGGGACAGGCTCAACCTACGAGCAGTACTTC. Protein: CSVGTGSTYEQYF.

The V call is TRBV4-2, the J call TRBJ1-1; a weak D match, TRBD1 (6 bases). The germline V gene encodes CDR1 LGHNA and CDR2 YNFKEQ. The CDR3 covers 14 residues. The V gene lost 3 bases and the J gene lost 3 bases, with 11 bases spanning the gap. CDR3: CASSHGRQDTEAFF. The CDR3 DNA reads TGTGCCAGCAGCCATGGACGACAGGACACTGAAGCTTTCTTT.

The chain has TRBV5-4 and TRBJ1-2; 8 bases align to TRBD1. The V gene's germline CDR1 is SGHNT and CDR2 YYREEE (reference sequence). This CDR3 contains 15 residues. V dropped 0 bases and J dropped 6; count of bases not matched to a gene: 7. CDR3 bases: TGTGCCAGCAGCTTGGAATGGCAGGGGGCGGATGGCTACACCTTC. Translating gives CASSLEWQGADGYTF.

This sequence joins TRBV9 and TRBJ2-7; 10 bases agree with TRBD2. This CDR3 is built from 17 residues. The germline V gene encodes CDR1 SGDLS and CDR2 YYNGEE. V gave up 4 bases and J gave up 2 bases; unmatched junction bases: 12. In DNA, the CDR3 is TGTGCCAGCAGCCCCGTTGTGGGGACTAGCGATGCCTACGAGCAGTACTTC. Translating it yields CASSPVVGTSDAYEQYF.

This chain joins TRBV10-3 and TRBJ1-1; no clear D. Germline V lookup: CDR1 ENHRY, CDR2 SYGVKD. The length of the CDR3 is 13 residues. V shed 6 bases and J shed 6 bases, with 14 bases lying between them. CDR3 nucleotides: TGTGCCATCAGGGGCAGGATCTCGGCTGAAGCTTTCTTT. Translated: CAIRGRISAEAFF.

This clone was recorded at least ten times. The chain combines TRBV4-2 with TRBJ2-1, with D perhaps TRBD1 (6 bases). Germline CDR1 is LGHNA and CDR2 is YNFKEQ. The CDR3 loop spans 14 amino acids. The ends were cut back, 4 bases at V and 4 bases at J, with 11 bases in the middle. The CDR3: CASSRTTGYNEQFF. CDR3 nucleotides: TGTGCCAGCAGCCGAACTACAGGGTACAATGAGCAGTTCTTC.

The chain combines TRBV4-3 with TRBJ2-1; 11 nucleotides line up with TRBD2. Germline CDR1 and CDR2: LGHNA and YSLEER. V trimming: 1 base; J trimming: 12 bases; junction bases outside the gene matches: 8. This CDR3 comprises 15 residues. CDR3 protein: CASSQGLAGGLRQFF. CDR3 nucleotides: TGCGCCAGCAGCCAAGGGCTAGCGGGAGGCCTGCGGCAGTTCTTC.

The J gene is TRBJ1-5, the V gene TRBV19; D uncertain. The CDR3 is 15 amino acids. Trimming cost V 3 bases and J 4 bases, with 13 bases left between them. Looked up from germline, CDR1 is LNHDA and CDR2 is SQIVND (reference sequence). The CDR3 DNA is TGTGCCAGTAGTATTCGAAGGAGCCGGAATCAGCCCCAGCATTTT. Translated, it gives CASSIRRSRNQPQHF.

This clone was detected only once. The V gene is TRBV27, the J gene TRBJ1-6; D gene uncertain. Germline loops: CDR1 MNHEY, CDR2 SMNVEV (reference sequence). The CDR3 has 12 amino acids. V dropped 5 bases and J dropped 6 bases, with 5 bases sitting between them. The CDR3 DNA reads as TGTGCCAGCAGTCCCCTTAATTCACCCCTCCACTTT. Its translation is CASSPLNSPLHF.

This chain links TRBV27 with TRBJ1-1, with 7 bases identical to TRBD1. V trimming: 5 bases; J trimming: 1 base; junction bases outside the gene matches: 10. The CDR3 covers 16 residues. Germline values: CDR1 MNHEY, CDR2 SMNVEV (reference sequence). The CDR3 sequence is CASSPHLTGKNTEAFF. The CDR3, as DNA: TGTGCCAGCAGTCCCCATCTGACAGGGAAGAACACTGAAGCTTTCTTT.

The chain recombines TRBV9 with TRBJ1-1; D is possibly TRBD1 (5 bases). From germline, CDR1 is SGDLS and CDR2 YYNGEE. The CDR3 runs to 18 residues. V was pared by 0 bases and J by 2 bases, with 20 bases between. CDR3 loop: CASSVVPALTGANTEAFF. CDR3 sequence (DNA): TGTGCCAGCAGCGTAGTACCCGCCTTAACAGGAGCTAACACTGAAGCTTTCTTT.

This clone was counted once. The CDR3 here is CASRDRGSYNEQFF. The CDR3 DNA is TGCGCCAGCAGGGACAGGGGCTCCTACAATGAGCAGTTCTTC. The chain is built from TRBV10-2 and TRBJ2-1; 9 bases are shared with TRBD1. The CDR3 is 14 residues long. Germline assignment: CDR1 WSHSY and CDR2 SAAADI. V was pared by 6 bases and J by 0 bases, with 0 bases of the junction left unmatched.

The chain has TRBV15 and TRBJ1-6; unclear D gene. The CDR3 is made up of 14 amino acids. Germline-derived CDR1 and CDR2 are LNHNV and YYDKDF (reference sequence). The V gene lost 0 bases and the J gene lost 9 bases, with 9 bases spanning the gap. The CDR3: CATSRDRSGSPLHF. As DNA, the CDR3 is TGTGCCACCAGCAGAGACAGATCAGGTTCACCCCTCCACTTT.

The chain recombines TRBV10-3 with TRBJ1-1; 7 positions agree with TRBD1. Germline CDR1 reads ENHRY; CDR2 reads SYGVKD. CDR3 length: 13 residues. Losses at the gene ends were 6 bases for V and 4 bases for J; bases not matched to a gene: 5. CDR3 sequence (DNA): TGTGCCATCAGAGGGGGCGCGGGCACTGAAGCTTTCTTT. Translation gives CAIRGGAGTEAFF.

The rearrangement links TRBV20-1 to TRBJ2-7, with 12 bases fitting TRBD2. The V gene's germline CDR1 is DFQATT and CDR2 SNEGSKA (reference sequence). The CDR3 runs 14 residues. Trimming removed 3 bases from V and 6 bases from J; junction bases left unmatched: 6. CDR3 DNA sequence: TGCAGTGCTAGTCGGACTAGCGGGACGACCGAGCAGTACTTC. Translating gives CSASRTSGTTEQYF.

This chain joins TRBV5-6 and TRBJ2-1, with TRBD2 matching 10 bases. This CDR3 comprises 17 residues. V trimming: 4 bases; J trimming: 1 base; junction bases outside the gene matches: 8. CDR1 is SGHDT and CDR2 is YYEEEE in the germline V gene. The CDR3 loop reads CASSPLAGEGSYNEQFF. The CDR3 DNA reads as TGTGCCAGCAGCCCCCTAGCGGGAGAGGGGTCCTACAATGAGCAGTTCTTC.